The clone carrying this TCR beta chain was detected only a few times. Its antigen remains unidentified. This entry comes from a study of identical twins. Study observations and caveats: Out-of-frame alpha sequences common to twins exhibited a surplus of low generation probability.

Using its own MiXCR run on the 5' RACE reads, TCRdb lists one record per CDR3 protein. The table lists approximately 230,000 distinct CDR3 sequences, around 6.5% of them singletons, with less than 15% in the top ten. CDR3 length: 15 residues. The V end was cut by 0 bases, the J end by 2 bases, with 11 bases between. Germline CDR1 is MNHEY and CDR2 is SVGAGI. This sample also appeared in a second study, on T cells expressing NK-cell markers.

J is TRBJ2-7 and V is TRBV6-5; the D gene is possibly TRBD1 (7 bases). The receptor's source is a woman aged 18-35 years in good health. Sequencing was carried out using CD8+ T cells sorted from blood. In DNA, the CDR3 is TGTGCCAGCAGTTACTCGACAGGGAGGCCCTACGAGCAGTACTTC. It specifies CASSYSTGRPYEQYF.